This T cell receptor beta chain was sequenced for a study of blood T cell repertoires in COVID-19. In the study overall: COVID-19 samples, acute and convalescent, were from the United States, Italy and Spain. PBMCs, B-cell-depleted T cells, or T cells provided the cDNA or gDNA that made up the material.

Original processing notes: Estimation of nucleated cell counts was performed using reference gene primer amplification. Profiling relied on immunoSEQ multiplex PCR, and the TCRdb table lists in-frame clones only, not all of them. V and J calls and clone size are given by that table; D and trimming were obtained from the DNA. The repertoire holds about 230,000 clones, with more than 75% as singletons. As to this clone: The sample holds other DNA sequences that translate to the same CDR3.

The sequence was collected from a man aged 40-49 years with acute or convalescent COVID-19. The sample was peripheral blood.

The CDR3: CASSHYTEAFF. CDR3 in DNA: TGCGCCAGCAGCCACTACACTGAAGCTTTCTTT. This sequence joins TRBV4-1 and TRBJ1-1; D remains ambiguous. The CDR3 is 11 residues long. V was trimmed by 3 bases and J by 3 bases, leaving 2 bases between them. Looked up from germline, CDR1 is MGHRA and CDR2 is YSYEKL.